These 25 T cell receptor beta chains were all obtained from the same sample, sequenced in a study of graft-versus-host responses after intestinal transplantation. Profiling relied on immunoSEQ multiplex PCR, and the TCRdb table lists in-frame clones only, not all of them. The repertoire has tens of thousands of clones, 90% to 95% of them found once; the top ten carry less than 0.6%. These TCRs' antigens remain unknown. The source was unstimulated CD8+ T cells sorted from spleen or lymph node cells, collected before intestinal transplant. These receptors all come from a human donor who received an intestinal transplant.

The rearrangement uses TRBV12-5 and TRBJ2-3, with 8 bases matching TRBD1. CDR1 and CDR2 from the germline V gene are LGHNT and FRNRAP. The CDR3 runs to 16 residues. The J segment lost 2 bases and the V segment lost 4 bases, leaving 8 bases of the junction unmatched. CDR3 nucleotide sequence: TGTGCTAGTGGTTCCCCCCCGGACAGGGTCACAGATACGCAGTATTTT. This gives the protein CASGSPPDRVTDTQYF.

This clone was recorded once. The rearrangement joins TRBV7-3 to TRBJ2-1, with a weak D call TRBD2 (7 bases). Germline V gene lookup returns CDR1 SGHTA and CDR2 FQGTGA. This CDR3 is built from 16 residues. V lost 0 bases to trimming and J lost 3 bases, with 12 bases between them. CDR3 residues: CASSLTGGAGYNEQFF. CDR3 nucleotides: TGTGCCAGCAGCTTAACGGGGGGGGCCGGCTACAATGAGCAGTTCTTC.

The V call is TRBV29-1, the J call TRBJ2-1; 8 positions match TRBD2. The CDR3 extends over 13 amino acids. The V gene end was trimmed by 7 bases and the J gene end by 0 bases; junction bases not matched to a gene: 2. Germline V gene lookup returns CDR1 SQVTM and CDR2 ANQGSEA. The CDR3 is CSAGGGSYNEQFF. The CDR3 bases are TGCAGCGCCGGGGGGGGCTCCTACAATGAGCAGTTCTTC.

CDR3 coding DNA: TGTGCCAGCAGCTTGCGGGGACAGGGAAAAGGTGAGCAGTTCTTC. It codes for CASSLRGQGKGEQFF. The chain couples TRBV5-8 to TRBJ2-1; 9 nucleotides agree with TRBD1. This CDR3 has 15 amino acids. Germline-derived CDR1 and CDR2 are SGHTS and YDEGEE. Trimming cost V 1 base and J 9 bases; bases outside gene matches: 8.

The V and J genes are TRBV5-6 and TRBJ2-1; D perhaps matches TRBD2 (6 bases). This CDR3 has 15 amino acids. Germline V gene sequence: CDR1 SGHDT, CDR2 YYEEEE. V gave up 4 bases and J gave up 1 base, with 12 bases separating them. The CDR3 sequence: CASSPVEGSYNEQFF. In DNA, the CDR3 is TGTGCCAGCAGCCCGGTGGAGGGTTCCTACAATGAGCAGTTCTTC. Using reference TRBV5-6 and TRBJ2-1 for the parts outside the CDR3, the full variable domain is DAGVTQSPTHLIKTRGQQVTLRCSPKSGHDTVSWYQQALGQGPQFIFQYYEEEERQRGNFPDRFSGHQFPNYSSELNVNALLLGDSALYLCASSPVEGSYNEQFFGPGTRLTVL.

The V call is TRBV2, the J call TRBJ1-2; possible D gene TRBD1, 5 bases. The CDR3 consists of 12 residues. The germline gives CDR1 SNHLY, CDR2 FYNNEI. Trimming took 7 bases from V and 6 from J, leaving 12 bases between them. Written as DNA, the CDR3 is TGTGCCAGCACTTGGCAGGGTAATGGCTACACCTTC. Protein: CASTWQGNGYTF.

The V and J genes are TRBV19 and TRBJ2-1, with TRBD2 matching over 8 bases. The CDR3 runs to 15 residues. Germline V gene lookup returns CDR1 LNHDA and CDR2 SQIVND (reference sequence). Trimming at V came to 0 bases and at J to 6 bases, leaving 4 bases not matched to a gene. The CDR3 loop reads CASSIDSGSFNEQFF. The CDR3 DNA reads as TGTGCCAGTAGTATAGACAGCGGGAGCTTCAATGAGCAGTTCTTC.

The gene calls are TRBV28 and TRBJ2-7; D not certain. The CDR3 is 13 amino acids. V was clipped by 2 bases and J by 0 bases, with 5 bases between them. CDR1 MDHEN and CDR2 SYDVKM come from the germline V gene. The CDR3 region has the DNA TGTGCCAGCAGTTTAGAGAACTCCTACGAGCAGTACTTC. Protein sequence: CASSLENSYEQYF.

This clone has just one count. This chain links TRBV28 with TRBJ2-7; 8 positions match TRBD2. The ends lost 4 bases at V and 2 bases at J; junction bases unmatched: 10. CDR3 length equals 16 residues. Germline V gives CDR1 MDHEN, CDR2 SYDVKM. The CDR3 sequence is CASSSPGTRAPYEQYF. The DNA for the CDR3 is TGTGCCAGCAGTTCGCCCGGGACTAGGGCCCCCTACGAGCAGTACTTC.

J is TRBJ1-2 and V is TRBV14; possibly TRBD1 for D (5 bases). The germline V and J ends were trimmed by 2 bases and 4 bases, with 8 bases remaining between them. CDR3 length: 13 amino acids. Germline assignment: CDR1 SGHDN and CDR2 FVKESK. The CDR3 here is CASSQTGLYGYTF. CDR3 in DNA: TGTGCCAGCAGCCAAACGGGACTCTATGGCTACACCTTC. Together with reference TRBV14 and TRBJ1-2, the CDR3 gives the full variable domain: EAGVTQFPSHSVIEKGQTVTLRCDPISGHDNLYWYRRVMGKEIKFLLHFVKESKQDESGMPNNRFLAERTGGTYSTLKVQPAELEDSGVYFCASSQTGLYGYTFGSGTRLTVV.

This sequence joins TRBV4-1 and TRBJ2-3, with 9 positions matching TRBD2. J gave up 6 bases and V 0 bases, and 4 bases lay outside the gene matches. The germline V gene has CDR1 MGHRA and CDR2 YSYEKL. The CDR3 covers 15 residues. In DNA, the CDR3 is TGCGCCAGCAGCCAAGATCCTAGCGGGAAGGATACGCAGTATTTT. Protein: CASSQDPSGKDTQYF.

The rearrangement uses TRBV2 and TRBJ2-1, with 8 positions matching TRBD2. V dropped 8 bases and J dropped 1; count of bases not matched to a gene: 4. Germline V CDR1 and CDR2: SNHLY, FYNNEI. CDR3 length equals 14 residues. As DNA, the CDR3 is TGTGCCAGCTGGAGCGGGGGATCCTACAATGAGCAGTTCTTC. Translation: CASWSGGSYNEQFF.

The V call is TRBV9, the J call TRBJ1-2; possibly TRBD1 for D (6 bases). The germline V gene has CDR1 SGDLS and CDR2 YYNGEE. Trimming removed 3 bases at V and 4 bases at J, with 16 bases between. This CDR3 has 15 amino acids. Here the CDR3 DNA reads TGTGCCAGCAGCGCGCCCTCGGGACACATCTATGGCTACACCTTC. Its protein product is CASSAPSGHIYGYTF.

This chain connects TRBV7-9 to TRBJ1-1, with D tentatively TRBD1 (5 bases). The V end lost 6 bases, the J end lost 0 bases, and 8 bases lay between the germline ends. The CDR3 has 13 amino acids. The germline CDR1 and CDR2 sequences are SEHNR and FQNEAQ (reference sequence). DNA for the CDR3: TGTGCCAGCAGGGCAGGGATGAACACTGAAGCTTTCTTT. Residues: CASRAGMNTEAFF.

The chain links TRBV19 to TRBJ2-1; TRBD2 agrees at 12 bases. Germline values: CDR1 LNHDA, CDR2 SQIVND (reference sequence). The CDR3 totals 15 residues. V lost 1 base to trimming and J lost 8 bases; unmatched junction nucleotides: 3. The CDR3 DNA reads as TGTGCCAGTAGTATAGCTAGCGGGGGGGCCTATGAGCAGTTCTTC. Translated, it gives CASSIASGGAYEQFF.

This clone showed up just once. The J gene is TRBJ2-7, the V gene TRBV12-5, with D unresolved. V was shortened by 1 base and J by 0 bases, with 10 bases between the two germline ends. Germline CDR1 LGHNT, CDR2 FRNRAP. The CDR3 covers 15 residues. CDR3: CASGLGQVSSYEQYF. CDR3 coding DNA: TGTGCTAGTGGTTTGGGGCAGGTAAGCTCCTACGAGCAGTACTTC.

The chain links TRBV7-5 to TRBJ1-2; the tabulated D call, TRBD1, remains unverified against the DNA. TRBV7-5 is a pseudogene locus. The CDR3 length is 15 residues. CDR3 in DNA: TGTGCCAGAAGGCGAACAGGGGACAGGGGCTATGGCTACACCTTC. The encoded protein is CARRRTGDRGYGYTF.

CDR3 residues: CASSGLSYEQYF. The CDR3 bases are TGTGCCAGCTCGGGACTGTCCTACGAGCAGTACTTC. This chain joins TRBV7-9 and TRBJ2-5, with a possible D match to TRBD2 (6 bases). TRBJ2-7 matches the DNA end more closely, so the J call is doubtful. Germline-derived CDR1 and CDR2 are SEHNR and FQNEAQ (reference sequence). The CDR3 runs 12 residues.

The rearrangement joins TRBV28 to TRBJ2-5; 12 bases match TRBD2. Germline CDR1 MDHEN, CDR2 SYDVKM. The CDR3 totals 15 residues. The trim removed 8 bases at V and 5 bases at J, leaving 9 bases unmatched. The CDR3 nucleotides read TGTGCCAGCTCCCTGCGGACTAGCGGGATGGAGACCCAGTACTTC. Its protein is CASSLRTSGMETQYF.

As concerns this clone: At one of its ends the junction is not consistent with the germline gene, which may arise from a read error. The rearrangement joins TRBV6-1 to TRBJ2-7; D may be TRBD1 (6 bases). CDR3 length equals 11 residues. Germline CDR1 MNHNS, CDR2 SASEGT. The CDR3: CASKGQYGQYF. CDR3 bases: TGTGCCAGCAAAGGACAGTACGGGCAGTACTTC.

This chain uses TRBV5-1 with TRBJ1-1, with D uncertain. Trimming removed 0 bases at V and 1 base at J, with 7 bases between. CDR1 is SGHRS, CDR2 YFSETQ, per germline. The CDR3 is made up of 14 amino acids. The DNA of the CDR3 is TGCGCCAGCAGCTTGGGGCAGGAGAACACTGAAGCTTTCTTT. This sequence encodes CASSLGQENTEAFF.

The rearrangement uses TRBV19 and TRBJ2-7; D is undetermined. V shed 3 bases and J shed 2 bases, with 17 bases lying between them. Germline CDR1 reads LNHDA; CDR2 reads SQIVND (reference sequence). CDR3 length: 16 amino acids. The CDR3, as DNA: TGTGCCAGTAGTATTGGTTCTCCAGTATATACCTACGAGCAGTACTTC. This gives the protein CASSIGSPVYTYEQYF.

CDR3 sequence (DNA): TGTGCCAGCAGTTACTCGACGGGGACAATTGAGCAGTTCTTC. Protein sequence: CASSYSTGTIEQFF. The chain couples TRBV6-5 to TRBJ2-1, with D possibly TRBD1 on 6 matching bases. V lost 0 bases and J 9 bases, leaving 12 bases between the germline ends. This CDR3 comprises 14 residues. Germline CDR1 is MNHEY and CDR2 is SVGAGI.

The chain couples TRBV30 to TRBJ2-1, with 8 bases fitting TRBD2. Trimming took 5 bases from V and 2 from J; bases not matched to a gene: 5. The CDR3 length is 14 residues. Germline-derived CDR1 and CDR2 are GTSNPN and SVGIG (reference sequence). This CDR3 reads CAWSSGGTYNEQFF. The CDR3 bases are TGTGCCTGGTCAAGCGGGGGCACCTACAATGAGCAGTTCTTC.

V gene TRBV11-2 combines with J gene TRBJ2-1, with no clear D. V gave up 5 bases and J gave up 6 bases, with 8 bases separating them. The CDR3 contains 12 residues. Germline V gene lookup returns CDR1 SGHAT and CDR2 FQNNGV. The chain's CDR3 is CASSTTRNEQFF. CDR3 sequence (DNA): TGTGCCAGCAGCACAACACGCAATGAGCAGTTCTTC.